The T cell receptor (beta chain) described here comes from a study of blood T cell repertoires in COVID-19. This clone is a singleton in its sample. V was trimmed by 1 base and J by 5 bases, leaving 14 bases between them. CDR3 length: 15 amino acids. The germline gives CDR1 LGHDT, CDR2 YNNKEL (reference sequence). The repertoire was sequenced with immunoSEQ multiplex PCR; TCRdb's copy has only in-frame clones and lacks some. The table lists 45,000 or so clones, more than 80% of them singletons, with roughly 8.2% in the top ten. The chain recombines TRBV3-1 (or the pseudogene TRBV3-2) with TRBJ2-5; a possible D gene is TRBD1 (6 bases). This sequence originates from an older man in a cohort sampled during active COVID-19. Sequencing was carried out using peripheral blood. In DNA form, the CDR3 reads TGTGCCAGCAGCCAAGGAGGGGGAGTCTTGGAGACCCAGTACTTC. Translation: CASSQGGGVLETQYF.